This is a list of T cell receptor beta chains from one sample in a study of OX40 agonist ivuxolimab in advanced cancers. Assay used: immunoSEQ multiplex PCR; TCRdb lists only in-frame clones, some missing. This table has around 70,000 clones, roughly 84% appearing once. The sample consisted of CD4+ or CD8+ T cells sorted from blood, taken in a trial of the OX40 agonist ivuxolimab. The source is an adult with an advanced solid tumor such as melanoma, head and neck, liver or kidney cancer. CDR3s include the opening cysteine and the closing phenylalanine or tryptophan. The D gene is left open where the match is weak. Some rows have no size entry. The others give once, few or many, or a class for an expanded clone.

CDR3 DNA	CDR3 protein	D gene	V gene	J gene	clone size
TGTGCCAGCAGCTTACTGGACACCGGGGAGCTGTTTTTT	CASSLLDTGELFF	NA	TRBV7-3	TRBJ2-2	NA
TGTGCCAGCAGCCCCCGGACAGGAACTAACTATGGCTACACCTTC	CASSPRTGTNYGYTF	TRBD1	TRBV9	TRBJ1-2	few
TGTGCCAGCAGGCGAGGACAGGGTGATTATTCACCCCTCCACTTT	CASRRGQGDYSPLHF	TRBD1	TRBV28	TRBJ1-6	few
TGCAGCGGAGGCGGGCCAGGCGGCTACACCTTC	CSGGGPGGYTF	NA	TRBV29-1	TRBJ1-2	NA
TGTGCCAGTAGTGGGCTCACTGAAGCTTTCTTT	CASSGLTEAFF	NA	TRBV19	TRBJ1-1	few
TGTGCCAGCAGCTTAGCGCCTCAGGGAAGCGATACGCAGTATTTT	CASSLAPQGSDTQYF	NA	TRBV7-6	TRBJ2-3	NA
TGTGCCAGCAGTCCACGGCTGTCCTACGAGCAGTACTTC	CASSPRLSYEQYF	NA	TRBV2	TRBJ2-7	once
TGTGCCATCAGTGAGCCGGGTCAGATCATGACAGGCTACACCTTC	CAISEPGQIMTGYTF	NA	TRBV10-3	TRBJ1-2	NA
TGTGCCAGTAGTAGGACTAGCGGGACATCTGGGGCCAACGTCCTGACTTTC	CASSRTSGTSGANVLTF	TRBD2	TRBV19	TRBJ2-6	once
TGTGCCACCCGAGGGGGGCACGAGCAGTACTTC	CATRGGHEQYF	NA	TRBV28	TRBJ2-7	NA
TGCAGTGCTAGAACGGTAGATACGCAGTATTTT	CSARTVDTQYF	NA	TRBV20-1	TRBJ2-3	NA
TGTGCCAGTAGTATCGGGGGGCATTCACCCCTCCACTTT	CASSIGGHSPLHF	NA	TRBV19	TRBJ1-6	NA
TGTGCCATCAGAGGGACAGGGGATGGCACTGAAGCTTTCTTT	CAIRGTGDGTEAFF	TRBD1	TRBV10-3	TRBJ1-1	NA
TGTGCCAGCAGCTTAGGGGGACTCCTCCTCGAGCAGTACTTC	CASSLGGLLLEQYF	NA	TRBV7-9	TRBJ2-7	few